This note documents a single TCR beta chain sequence. The method was immunoSEQ multiplex PCR; TCRdb's version includes in-frame clones alone and lacks a portion of them. The profile shows 300,000 to 350,000 clones, 90% of them singletons. The V and J ends lost 8 bases and 7 bases, in that order; junction bases with no gene match: 4. CDR1 and CDR2 (germline): MNHEY, SMNVEV (reference sequence). This CDR3 spans 11 amino acids. The entry originates in a study of blood T cell repertoires in COVID-19. The receptor was derived from a woman aged 18 to 35 with acute COVID-19. The sample taken for sequencing was PBMCs or T cells enriched from blood (not recorded which). The rearrangement links TRBV27 to TRBJ2-5, with TRBD2 identical over 7 bases. CDR3: CASQTGGTQYF. As DNA, the CDR3 is TGTGCCAGCCAAACGGGGGGGACCCAGTACTTC.